These T cell receptor beta chains were read from a single sample in a study of shared clonotypes between healthy human individuals. TCRdb's copy holds only in-frame clones and misses some; the assay was immunoSEQ multiplex PCR. Of around 100,000 clones in the sample, about 62% were seen once. Input material: memory CD8+ T cells sorted from blood. The receptors come from a woman in her 30s in good health. Each CDR3 is given with its conserved first and last residue. A D gene is named only where the DNA matches it firmly. Not every row has a clone size; where given, it reads once, few, many or a size class.

D | size | J | V | DNA | CDR3
. | . | TRBJ2-3 | TRBV21-1 | TGTGCCAGCAGCCCTCGAGGGGCTAGCGGGCTAACCTCAGATACGCAGTATTTT | CASSPRGASGLTSDTQYF
TRBD1 | . | TRBJ2-1 | TRBV6-1 | TGTGCCAGCAGTGAAGCTCGGGACAGGGTATCTCGGCACAATGAGCAGTTCTTC | CASSEARDRVSRHNEQFF
. | few | TRBJ1-5 | TRBV28 | TGTGCCAGCAGTCCACTCAGGGGTAGCAATCAGCCCCAGCATTTT | CASSPLRGSNQPQHF
. | . | TRBJ2-2 | TRBV7-9 | TGTGCCAGCACAGAGGACACCGGGGAGCTGTTTTTT | CASTEDTGELFF
. | few | TRBJ1-6 | TRBV6-1 | TGTGCCAGCAGTGAAGAGGAGGGGTCGGCTTCACCCCTCCACTTT | CASSEEEGSASPLHF
TRBD1 | . | TRBJ1-2 | TRBV14 | TGTGCCAGCAGCCCGCAGGGGGGGCGAGTCTATGGCTACACCTTC | CASSPQGGRVYGYTF
. | few | TRBJ2-4 | TRBV27 | TGTGCCAGCAGTTTGGGCGTTGCAGGAAACATTCAGTACTTC | CASSLGVAGNIQYF
TRBD1 | . | TRBJ2-3 | TRBV9 | TGTGCCAGCAGCGGCCGGGACAGGGCCCCAGATACGCAGTATTTT | CASSGRDRAPDTQYF
TRBD1 | . | TRBJ2-7 | TRBV7-9 | TGTGCCAGCAGCGCCCCCACAGGGGTCTACGAGCAGTACTTC | CASSAPTGVYEQYF
TRBD1 | . | TRBJ1-1 | TRBV7-2 | TGTGCCAGCAGCTTGGGACAGGGGGAAGCTTTCTTT | CASSLGQGEAFF
. | . | TRBJ1-5 | TRBV19 | TGTGCCAGTAGTTGGTTGGGGGACAATCAGCCCCAGCATTTT | CASSWLGDNQPQHF
. | . | TRBJ1-6 | TRBV25-1 | TGCGCTAGTTCGGCTGCCGGGGAGTCCTATAATTCACCCCTCCACTTT | CASSAAGESYNSPLHF
. | . | TRBJ2-7 | TRBV28 | TGTGCCAGCAGTTTTACCGGGACCACCTACGAGCAGTACTTC | CASSFTGTTYEQYF
. | once | TRBJ1-2 | TRBV23-1 | TGCGCCAGCAGTCAATCGGGCTGCGGCAGGGTCTATGGCTACACCTTC | CASSQSGCGRVYGYTF
TRBD1 | . | TRBJ2-3 | TRBV19 | TGTGCCAGTAGTATGGCACAGGGGGCGCGGGATACGCAGTATTTT | CASSMAQGARDTQYF
. | . | TRBJ2-7 | TRBV4-1 | TGCGCCAGCAGCCAAGAGTCCGTTACCTACGAGCAGTACTTC | CASSQESVTYEQYF
. | few | TRBJ2-6 | TRBV2 | TGTGCCAGCAGTGGGTTGGGAGCGGGTAGCTCTGGGGCCAACGTCCTGACTTTC | CASSGLGAGSSGANVLTF
. | . | TRBJ2-7 | TRBV5-1 | TGCGCCAGCAGCTTGATAAGCCGGTACTACGAGCAGTACTTC | CASSLISRYYEQYF
. | few | TRBJ2-7 | TRBV27 | TGTGCCAGCAGTTCCGAGCAGTACTTC | CASSSEQYF
TRBD2 | . | TRBJ2-7 | TRBV27 | TGTGCCAGCAGTCCGTCGACTAGCGGGAGAAGGTACGAGCAGTACTTC | CASSPSTSGRRYEQYF
. | . | TRBJ1-2 | TRBV2 | TGTGCCGTAGGACGGATTCACTATGGCTACACCTTC | CAVGRIHYGYTF
. | . | TRBJ1-6 | TRBV28 | TGTGCCAGCAGATGGTCGGGGGGAGCCTATGGTTCACCCCTCCACTTT | CASRWSGGAYGSPLHF
. | . | TRBJ2-3 | TRBV7-8 | TGTGCCAGCAGCTTAGCAATCACCGCAGATACGCAGTATTTT | CASSLAITADTQYF
. | . | TRBJ2-7 | TRBV6-5 | TGTGCCAGCACCCACGCGGGGCGCAATTACGAGCAGTACTTC | CASTHAGRNYEQYF
. | . | TRBJ1-5 | TRBV7-9 | TGTGCCAGCAGCATAGGCCTTAGAGGGGGGAGAGGTCAGCCCCAGCATTTT | CASSIGLRGGRGQPQHF
. | once | TRBJ2-3 | TRBV29-1 | TGCAGCGTTGGGGCACTAAGCACAGATACGCAGTATTTT | CSVGALSTDTQYF
. | . | TRBJ1-2 | TRBV5-1 | TGCGCCAGCAGAGCAAGACTTAACTATGGCTACACCTTC | CASRARLNYGYTF